This is a list of T cell receptor beta chains from one sample in a study of CD8+CD57+ T cells in acquired aplastic anemia. TCRdb re-analysed the reads in MiXCR, keeping a single row per CDR3 protein. The table shows under 350,000 distinct CDR3 sequences, with approximately 60% occurring only once. Sequencing was carried out using sorted CD4+, CD8+, or CD8+CD57+ T cells (not recorded which) from PBMCs. Receptors originate from a human donor with aplastic anemia. Each CDR3 is given with its conserved first and last residue. The order of the fields is J gene, D gene, V gene, clone size, CDR3 protein, CDR3 DNA. A D gene is named only where the DNA matches it firmly. A row's size may be missing; if present it is once, few, many or a size class.

TRBJ2-1,TRBD1,TRBV20-1,NA,CSASSPGTGSYNEQFF,TGCAGTGCCAGCTCACCCGGGACAGGTTCCTACAATGAGCAGTTCTTC
TRBJ2-5,TRBD2,TRBV7-3,many,CASSLAGGRETQYF,TGTGCCAGCAGCTTAGCGGGGGGAAGAGAGACCCAGTACTTC
TRBJ2-7,TRBD1,TRBV20-1,NA,CSARGQVHEQYF,TGCAGTGCTAGGGGACAGGTACACGAGCAGTACTTC
TRBJ2-1,NA,TRBV10-2,many,CASSDPGNDEQFF,TGCGCCAGCAGTGACCCCGGTAACGATGAGCAGTTCTTC
TRBJ2-2,NA,TRBV5-1,many,CASSLGSGTGELFF,TGCGCCAGCAGCTTGGGATCGGGGACCGGGGAGCTGTTTTTT
TRBJ2-1,TRBD2,TRBV5-1,many,CASSLWTSPYNEQFF,TGCGCCAGCAGCTTGTGGACTAGCCCGTACAATGAGCAGTTCTTC
TRBJ2-3,TRBD1,TRBV24-1,NA,CATSKGAPDTQYF,TGTGCCACCAGTAAGGGGGCGCCGGATACGCAGTATTTT
TRBJ2-3,TRBD2,TRBV11-2,many,CASSFRAGGGTDTQYF,TGTGCCAGCAGCTTCAGAGCGGGAGGCGGCACAGATACGCAGTATTTT
TRBJ1-5,TRBD1,TRBV19,many,CASSIGGQGVPQHF,TGTGCCAGTAGTATAGGGGGACAGGGTGTACCCCAGCATTTT
TRBJ2-7,NA,TRBV2,NA,CVTQQTRSSYEQYF,TGTGTCACCCAGCAGACTAGAAGCTCCTACGAGCAGTACTTC